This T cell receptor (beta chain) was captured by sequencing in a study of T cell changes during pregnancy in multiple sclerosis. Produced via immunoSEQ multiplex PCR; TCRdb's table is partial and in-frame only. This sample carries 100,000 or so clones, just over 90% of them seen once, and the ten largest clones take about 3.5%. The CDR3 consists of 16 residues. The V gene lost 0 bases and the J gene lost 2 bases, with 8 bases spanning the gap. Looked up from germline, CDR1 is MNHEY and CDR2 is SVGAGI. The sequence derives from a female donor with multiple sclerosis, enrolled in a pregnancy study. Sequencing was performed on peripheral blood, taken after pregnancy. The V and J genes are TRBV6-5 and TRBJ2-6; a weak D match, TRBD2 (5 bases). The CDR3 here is CASSYSEGAGANVLTF. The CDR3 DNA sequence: TGTGCCAGCAGTTACTCCGAGGGCGCTGGGGCCAACGTCCTGACTTTC.